These 28 T cell receptor beta chains were sequenced from one sample in a study of neurological immune-mediated disorders. TCRdb used MiXCR to reprocess the 5' RACE reads, holding one entry per CDR3 protein. The data contain 87,000 or so distinct CDR3 sequences, under 4.5% of them singletons. The sequenced sample was PBMCs. Receptors were obtained from a woman aged 50 to 60 with multiple sclerosis.

Ten or more counts support this clonotype. The chain recombines TRBV5-6 with TRBJ2-5; the match to TRBD2 covers 12 bases. V lost 0 bases to trimming and J lost 4 bases; unmatched junction nucleotides: 1. From germline, CDR1 is SGHDT and CDR2 YYEEEE. The CDR3 consists of 15 residues. The CDR3 sequence is CASSLVTSGGETQYF. The CDR3 coding sequence is TGTGCCAGCAGCTTGGTGACTAGCGGGGGAGAGACCCAGTACTTC.

In its sample, this clonotype was seen many times. J is TRBJ2-5 and V is TRBV6-2 or TRBV6-3; D is perhaps TRBD1 (6 bases). Germline loops: CDR1 MNHEY, CDR2 SVGEGT. CDR3 length: 14 residues. Trimming took off 4 bases at V and 1 base at J, with 10 bases between the two ends. This CDR3 is CASSSRTAQETQYF. CDR3 bases: TGTGCCAGCAGTTCTAGGACAGCCCAAGAGACCCAGTACTTC.

This clonotype was seen more than once but under ten times. A much larger clone lies one base from this, so it may be a read error. The CDR3 spells CASSKQSNTGALFF. CDR3 nucleotide sequence: TGCGCCAGCAGCAAACAGAGTAACACCGGGGCGCTGTTTTTT. The chain couples TRBV5-1 to TRBJ2-2; D tentatively reads TRBD1 or TRBD2 (5 bases each). CDR1 and CDR2 from the germline V gene are SGHRS and YFSETQ. The CDR3 is 14 amino acids.

This clonotype appeared many times. This rearrangement joins TRBV10-3 to TRBJ2-3, with 9 bases lining up with TRBD1. The CDR3 consists of 14 residues. Germline V gives CDR1 ENHRY, CDR2 SYGVKD. Trimming cost V 6 bases and J 0 bases; bases outside gene matches: 1. CDR3 sequence: CAIRTGGSTDTQYF. CDR3 nucleotide sequence: TGTGCCATCAGGACAGGGGGTAGCACAGATACGCAGTATTTT.

This clonotype was seen repeatedly, ten times or more. The rearrangement uses TRBV20-1 and TRBJ2-7; 8 bases line up with TRBD2. Germline assignment: CDR1 DFQATT and CDR2 SNEGSKA (reference sequence). The CDR3 contains 16 residues. With V trimmed by 0 bases and J by 3 bases, 10 bases remained unmatched. The CDR3: CSARDPRTSLVYEQYF. The CDR3 nucleotides read TGCAGTGCTAGAGATCCCCGGACTAGCTTGGTCTACGAGCAGTACTTC.

Many counts were recorded for this clonotype. The chain couples TRBV9 to TRBJ1-6; D is perhaps TRBD1 (5 bases). From germline, CDR1 is SGDLS and CDR2 YYNGEE. The CDR3 runs 15 residues. Trimming shortened V by 5 bases and J by 0 bases, and 9 bases separated the two germline ends. The CDR3: CASSYRSSYNSPLHF. The CDR3 coding sequence is TGTGCCAGCAGTTACAGGAGCTCCTATAATTCACCCCTCCACTTT.

The table lists this clonotype with many counts. The chain combines TRBV9 with TRBJ2-7; D may be TRBD1 or TRBD2 (5 bases each). V lost 3 bases and J lost 6, with 19 bases in between. Per the germline V gene, CDR1 is SGDLS and CDR2 is YYNGEE. The CDR3 is 15 amino acids. The CDR3 coding sequence is TGTGCCAGCAGCGCGGGACCCAGGGTTCTTGGCGAGCAGTACTTC. As protein: CASSAGPRVLGEQYF.

This clonotype was counted many times. The chain carries TRBV18 and TRBJ2-5, with a possible D match to TRBD1 (6 bases). Germline lookup yields CDR1 KGHSH and CDR2 LQKENI. The CDR3 covers 13 residues. Trimming left V 3 bases short and J 2 bases short, with 7 bases between. The CDR3 sequence is CASSPGHQETQYF. In DNA, the CDR3 is TGTGCCAGCTCACCGGGACATCAAGAGACCCAGTACTTC.

In its sample, this clonotype was seen a few times. The chain combines TRBV5-5 with TRBJ1-2, with 9 bases matching TRBD1. With 4 bases clipped from V and 3 bases from J, the junction kept 7 bases outside the gene matches. Germline V CDR1 and CDR2: SGHKS, YYEKEE (reference sequence). The CDR3 is made up of 15 amino acids. CDR3 in DNA: TGTGCCAGCAGCGAACCGGGACAGGGTTACTATGGCTACACCTTC. Translating gives CASSEPGQGYYGYTF.

This clonotype was observed at least ten times. CDR3 sequence reads: CASSLGHEAFF. For the CDR3, the DNA is TGCGCCAGCAGCTTGGGGCATGAAGCTTTCTTT. The chain employs TRBV5-1 and TRBJ1-1, with unresolved D. This CDR3 has 11 residues. With 0 bases removed from V and 7 bases from J, the gap between germline ends came to 4 bases. Germline V gene lookup returns CDR1 SGHRS and CDR2 YFSETQ.

The sample holds a few counts of this clonotype. The chain carries TRBV5-1 and TRBJ1-4, with 10 positions matching TRBD1. This CDR3 region has 14 residues. Per germline, CDR1 SGHRS and CDR2 YFSETQ. Unmatched junction bases numbered 2, after V lost 3 bases and J lost 6 bases. The CDR3: CASSSGTGDEKLFF. The CDR3 nucleotides read TGCGCCAGCAGCTCCGGGACAGGGGATGAAAAACTGTTTTTT.

Points on this clonotype: A much more abundant neighbour one base away suggests this may be a read error. The chain recombines TRBV5-6 with TRBJ2-7; D might be TRBD1 or TRBD2, each matching 6 bases. Germline V lookup: CDR1 SGHDT, CDR2 YYEEEE. V lost 7 bases and J lost 0, with 17 bases in between. This CDR3 spans 15 amino acids. The CDR3 region is CASGPPGASSYEQYV. Here the CDR3 DNA reads TGTGCCAGCGGCCCGCCGGGGGCTAGCTCCTACGAGCAGTACGTC.

This clonotype has ten or more counts. The rearrangement links TRBV5-1 to TRBJ2-6; D gene unclear. The V gene's germline CDR1 is SGHRS and CDR2 YFSETQ. The CDR3 spans 15 residues. Trimming stripped 4 bases from V and 2 bases from J, with 10 bases between. CDR3 sequence (DNA): TGCGCCAGCAGCCGGCAGTCAACTGGGGCCAACGTCCTGACTTTC. Its protein product is CASSRQSTGANVLTF.

This clonotype was counted between two and nine times. The V call is TRBV7-2, the J call TRBJ1-1; 8 nucleotides align to TRBD1. There are 13 residues in the CDR3. J gave up 4 bases and V 11 bases, and 9 bases lay outside the gene matches. Germline-derived CDR1 and CDR2 are SGHTA and FQGNSA. CDR3 protein: CAAGGTRSTEAFF. CDR3 bases: TGTGCCGCAGGGGGCACAAGGTCCACTGAAGCTTTCTTT.

In this sample, this clonotype turned up many times. The V call is TRBV20-1, the J call TRBJ2-7; D is unclear. This CDR3 contains 13 residues. Trimming shortened V by 5 bases and J by 4 bases, and 15 bases separated the two germline ends. Germline CDR1 DFQATT, CDR2 SNEGSKA (reference sequence). The CDR3 region has the DNA TGCAGTGCTGAGACGAATTTTGGGTACGAGCAGTACTTC. Its translation is CSAETNFGYEQYF.

This clonotype was counted ten times or more. This chain uses TRBV5-6 with TRBJ2-1; TRBD1 might be the D (6 bases). This CDR3 has 15 amino acids. Germline CDR1 and CDR2: SGHDT and YYEEEE. Trimming removed 5 bases at V and 5 bases at J, with 17 bases between. The CDR3 here is CASRPMVQGNNEQFF. Here the CDR3 DNA reads TGTGCCAGCAGACCGATGGTTCAGGGGAACAATGAGCAGTTCTTC. Together with reference TRBV5-6 and TRBJ2-1, the CDR3 gives the full variable domain: DAGVTQSPTHLIKTRGQQVTLRCSPKSGHDTVSWYQQALGQGPQFIFQYYEEEERQRGNFPDRFSGHQFPNYSSELNVNALLLGDSALYLCASRPMVQGNNEQFFGPGTRLTVL.

This clonotype appeared many times. The rearrangement uses TRBV20-1 and TRBJ2-5; D perhaps matches TRBD2 (6 bases). The germline V and J ends were trimmed by 1 base and 7 bases, with 13 bases remaining between them. Germline loops: CDR1 DFQATT, CDR2 SNEGSKA (reference sequence). The CDR3 extends over 13 amino acids. CDR3 nucleotides: TGCAGTGCTAGAGGGGAGGCGGCGGGGACCCAGTACTTC. Its translation: CSARGEAAGTQYF.

This clonotype was found many times. This chain links TRBV12-3 or TRBV12-4 with TRBJ2-7; weak D call: TRBD2 (6 bases). This CDR3 has 14 residues. V was shortened by 5 bases and J by 6 bases, with 17 bases between the two germline ends. DNA of the CDR3: TGTGCCAGCAGTCCATGGGGGGAGAATGTCGAGCAGTACTTC. This sequence encodes CASSPWGENVEQYF.

This clonotype was counted many times. V and J are TRBV20-1 and TRBJ1-4; 9 bases fit TRBD1. Germline V gene data show CDR1 as DFQATT and CDR2 as SNEGSKA (reference sequence). The CDR3 is made up of 14 amino acids. The V gene end was trimmed by 2 bases and the J gene end by 12 bases; junction bases not matched to a gene: 10. The CDR3 bases are TGCAGTGCTAGACTAACGGGACAGGGAGTCCAACTGTTTTTT. Translating it yields CSARLTGQGVQLFF.

This clonotype was detected ten times or more. As DNA, the CDR3 is TGTGCCAGCAGCTTAGCTGCAGGGGTGGGCTATGGCTACACCTTC. It encodes CASSLAAGVGYGYTF. This chain connects TRBV7-2 to TRBJ1-2; D is perhaps TRBD1 (6 bases). Trimming took off 0 bases at V and 4 bases at J, with 12 bases between the two ends. The CDR3 totals 15 residues. Germline CDR1 SGHTA, CDR2 FQGNSA.

This clonotype was counted at least ten times. The chain recombines TRBV5-1 with TRBJ2-1, with 9 bases aligning to TRBD2. J gave up 0 bases and V 4 bases, and 5 bases lay outside the gene matches. This CDR3 has 16 residues. CDR1 is SGHRS, CDR2 YFSETQ, per germline. The CDR3 sequence is CASSPDSGGSYNEQFF. CDR3 DNA sequence: TGCGCCAGCAGCCCGGATAGCGGGGGCTCCTACAATGAGCAGTTCTTC. The variable domain in full, with the rest retrieved from reference TRBV5-1 and TRBJ2-1, is KAGVTQTPRYLIKTRGQQVTLSCSPISGHRSVSWYQQTPGQGLQFLFEYFSETQRNKGNFPGRFSGRQFSNSRSEMNVSTLELGDSALYLCASSPDSGGSYNEQFFGPGTRLTVL.

The sample holds many counts of this clonotype. CDR3 region: CASSQEKQGAFEKLFF. The DNA of the CDR3 is TGTGCCAGCAGCCAGGAAAAACAGGGGGCGTTTGAAAAACTGTTTTTT. The chain couples TRBV4-2 to TRBJ1-4; 9 nucleotides line up with TRBD1. J gave up 7 bases and V 3 bases, and 9 bases lay outside the gene matches. CDR3 size: 16 residues. From germline, CDR1 is LGHNA and CDR2 YNFKEQ.

As to this clonotype: A much larger clone is a single base away; this may be a read error. This CDR3 fails to terminate in the conserved phenylalanine or tryptophan, so it likely reflects a read error. This CDR3 is CASSFALGGFSYEQYL. Written as DNA, the CDR3 is TGTGCCAGCAGCTTCGCTCTGGGCGGGTTCTCCTACGAGCAGTACCTC. The chain links TRBV7-2 to TRBJ2-7; possibly TRBD2 for D (5 bases). V was cut by 3 bases and J by 0 bases, with 15 bases left in between. The CDR3 loop spans 16 amino acids. Germline V gives CDR1 SGHTA, CDR2 FQGNSA.

The table lists this clonotype with many counts. This sequence joins TRBV5-1 and TRBJ1-1; 7 bases agree with TRBD1. Germline CDR1 SGHRS, CDR2 YFSETQ. V was clipped by 2 bases and J by 1 base; unmatched bases: 14. This CDR3 is built from 18 residues. The CDR3 region has the DNA TGCGCCAGCAGCTTTGGAGCCTTAGGGGGCGAGGGGAACACTGAAGCTTTCTTT. It encodes CASSFGALGGEGNTEAFF.

This clonotype has at least ten counts. The chain recombines TRBV9 with TRBJ1-3, with D maybe TRBD1 (5 bases). The CDR3 covers 16 residues. Germline V CDR1 and CDR2: SGDLS, YYNGEE. V lost 0 bases and J 8 bases, leaving 18 bases between the germline ends. CDR3 sequence (DNA): TGTGCCAGCAGCGTAGCCGGTCAGGGTCCTCGGGACACCATATATTTT. Its protein is CASSVAGQGPRDTIYF.

This clonotype was observed at least ten times. The chain employs TRBV5-5 and TRBJ2-3; a weak D match, TRBD1 (5 bases). Trimming pared 0 bases from V and 4 bases from J, leaving 15 bases between. CDR3 size: 16 residues. Germline V lookup: CDR1 SGHKS, CDR2 YYEKEE (reference sequence). This CDR3 is CASSLERTQLPDTQYF. CDR3 nucleotide sequence: TGTGCCAGCAGCTTGGAGAGGACACAACTCCCAGATACGCAGTATTTT.

This clonotype occurred many times. This chain links TRBV27 with TRBJ2-3; perhaps TRBD1 as D (5 bases). V gave up 2 bases and J gave up 2 bases, with 11 bases separating them. CDR1 MNHEY and CDR2 SMNVEV come from the germline V gene (reference sequence). This CDR3 is built from 15 residues. CDR3 DNA sequence: TGTGCCAGCAGTTTAAGGGGTCTGCTCACAGATACGCAGTATTTT. It yields the protein CASSLRGLLTDTQYF.

This clonotype was seen ten or more times. The genes are TRBV6-6 and TRBJ1-1; D gene unclear. This CDR3 spans 10 amino acids. CDR1 and CDR2 (germline): MNHNY, SVGAGI (reference sequence). Deletions cut 2 bases from V and 6 bases from J, with 1 base between. The CDR3 sequence is CASSYPEAFF. In DNA form, the CDR3 reads TGTGCCAGCAGTTACCCTGAAGCTTTCTTT.